This TCR beta chain stems from a study of shared clonotypes between healthy human individuals. The junction had 11 bases not matched to a gene; V was cut back by 4 bases and J by 15 bases. Germline V gives CDR1 MNHNS, CDR2 SASEGT. This CDR3 is 13 amino acids long. At a deep level, the assay was run. In the source study's methods: Junction-only immunoSEQ sequences carried no quality scores, so filtering differed. Here immunoSEQ multiplex PCR was the method, and the copy in TCRdb shows in-frame clones only, minus some. V, J and clone size derive from that table, while D and trimming were established from the DNA sequence. The sample yields a few hundred thousand clones, around 78% seen once.

Material: PBMCs. The receptor was isolated from a woman aged 40 to 50 in good health. Some clones in this sample may be carry-over from other donors' samples. The chain employs TRBV6-1 and TRBJ2-2; the match to TRBD2 covers 7 bases. In nucleotides, the CDR3 is TGTGCCAGCAGTGGCAGCGGGATGCCCCTTGTGTTTTTT. This codes for CASSGSGMPLVFF.